A single sample is the source of the 32 T cell receptor beta chains below, sequenced in a study of beta chain features in type 1 diabetes. Sequencing targeted expressed TCRB transcripts, as all isolated RNA had been reverse transcribed. Repertoires were generated with immunoSEQ multiplex PCR, while TCRdb's copy carries only in-frame clones and drops some. The sample includes about 19,000 clones, approximately 50% of them seen just once. Sequenced material: stem cell memory CD4+ T cells from blood. These receptors all come from a young man in good health.

This clone was counted once. This chain's CDR3 is CASGPQGQSYGYTF. The CDR3 DNA reads TGCGCCAGCGGCCCTCAGGGACAGTCCTATGGCTACACCTTC. The chain couples TRBV5-1 to TRBJ1-2; the match to TRBD1 covers 7 bases. The CDR3 has 14 amino acids. The germline gives CDR1 SGHRS, CDR2 YFSETQ. With V trimmed by 7 bases and J by 4 bases, 10 bases remained unmatched. Complete variable domain (other parts from reference TRBV5-1 and TRBJ1-2): KAGVTQTPRYLIKTRGQQVTLSCSPISGHRSVSWYQQTPGQGLQFLFEYFSETQRNKGNFPGRFSGRQFSNSRSEMNVSTLELGDSALYLCASGPQGQSYGYTFGSGTRLTVV.

Remarks on this clone: At one of its ends the junction is not consistent with the germline gene, which may arise from a read error. This chain links TRBV11-2 with TRBJ2-5, with 8 bases matching TRBD1. The CDR3 covers 14 residues. Germline assignment: CDR1 SGHAT and CDR2 FQNNGV. Here the CDR3 DNA reads TGTGCCAGCAGCCCCGGACAGGGAAGAGAGAGCCAGTACTTC. It codes for CASSPGQGRESQYF.

The chain combines TRBV7-9 with TRBJ2-3; TRBD1 might be the D (6 bases). The CDR3 totals 15 residues. Looked up from germline, CDR1 is SEHNR and CDR2 is FQNEAQ (reference sequence). Trimming shortened V by 1 base and J by 2 bases, and 10 bases separated the two germline ends. The DNA for the CDR3 is TGTGCCAGCAGCTTAGACCGGGACAACACAGATACGCAGTATTTT. Its protein is CASSLDRDNTDTQYF.

The rearrangement joins TRBV4-2 to TRBJ2-1, with 9 bases that match TRBD2. Germline V gene lookup returns CDR1 LGHNA and CDR2 YNFKEQ. With 1 base clipped from V and 10 bases from J, the junction kept 5 bases outside the gene matches. The CDR3 covers 14 residues. CDR3 loop: CASSQGGGAPEQFF. CDR3 DNA sequence: TGTGCCAGCAGCCAAGGCGGGGGGGCCCCCGAGCAGTTCTTC.

This chain uses TRBV29-1 with TRBJ2-6; D is uncertain. The germline gives CDR1 SQVTM, CDR2 ANQGSEA. V was clipped by 6 bases and J by 0 bases, with 6 bases between them. The CDR3 runs 13 residues. The CDR3 region has the DNA TGCAGCGTACAGCCCTCTGGGGCCAACGTCCTGACTTTC. Translating it yields CSVQPSGANVLTF.

This chain links TRBV7-2 with TRBJ2-5; 12 bases are shared with TRBD1. The end of the DNA aligns better with TRBJ2-7, so the J call may be wrong. From germline, CDR1 is SGHTA and CDR2 FQGNSA. This CDR3 region has 15 residues. CDR3 amino acids: CASSFWGQGAYEQYF. CDR3 sequence (DNA): TGTGCCAGCAGCTTTTGGGGACAGGGGGCTTACGAGCAGTACTTC.

This chain uses TRBV7-2 with TRBJ2-1, with a weak D call TRBD1 (5 bases). The CDR3 runs 15 residues. The V and J ends lost 4 bases and 2 bases respectively, with 12 bases between them. Germline CDR1 reads SGHTA; CDR2 reads FQGNSA. In DNA, the CDR3 is TGTGCCAGCAGCTCCGTCGGCAGGGCCTACAATGAGCAGTTCTTC. Encoded protein: CASSSVGRAYNEQFF.

The table lists this clone with a few counts. V usage is TRBV5-1 and J usage is TRBJ2-1, with D tentatively TRBD1 (7 bases). Germline CDR1 reads SGHRS; CDR2 reads YFSETQ. CDR3 length: 15 amino acids. V dropped 6 bases and J dropped 9 bases, with 22 bases sitting between them. The CDR3 nucleotides read TGCGCCAGCAACCGTCCCGGACAGGCGGGGAGTGAGCAGTTCTTC. Protein sequence: CASNRPGQAGSEQFF.

There are a few counts of this clone. V gene TRBV7-9 combines with J gene TRBJ1-1, with no clear D. The germline CDR1 and CDR2 sequences are SEHNR and FQNEAQ (reference sequence). Trimming removed 5 bases from V and 0 bases from J, with 13 bases in between. This CDR3 comprises 15 residues. The CDR3 loop is CASSPSFLLNTEAFF. CDR3 nucleotide sequence: TGTGCCAGCAGCCCGAGTTTTCTCCTGAACACTGAAGCTTTCTTT.

The CDR3, as DNA: TGTGCCAGCAGTTCCCCCGGACTAGCGGGAGATCAAGATACGCAGTATTTT. Residues: CASSSPGLAGDQDTQYF. This sequence joins TRBV28 and TRBJ2-3; 13 bases agree with TRBD2. This CDR3 comprises 17 residues. V lost 4 bases to trimming and J lost 5 bases; unmatched junction nucleotides: 9. CDR1 and CDR2 (germline): MDHEN, SYDVKM. Variable domain in full (rest from reference TRBV28 and TRBJ2-3): DVKVTQSSRYLVKRTGEKVFLECVQDMDHENMFWYRQDPGLGLRLIYFSYDVKMKEKGDIPEGYSVSREKKERFSLILESASTNQTSMYLCASSSPGLAGDQDTQYFGPGTRLTVL.

This clone has more than one count but fewer than ten. The chain couples TRBV10-3 to TRBJ1-3; D is possibly TRBD1 (6 bases). The length of the CDR3 is 13 residues. Germline-derived CDR1 and CDR2 are ENHRY and SYGVKD. Trimming left V 9 bases short and J 2 bases short, with 11 bases between. In DNA, the CDR3 is TGTGCCATTACGCAGGGGACTGGAAACACCATATATTTT. Translation gives CAITQGTGNTIYF.

The J gene is TRBJ2-3, the V gene TRBV5-1; a possible D gene is TRBD2 (6 bases). The CDR3 spans 15 residues. V dropped 2 bases and J dropped 0 bases, with 10 bases sitting between them. Germline V lookup: CDR1 SGHRS, CDR2 YFSETQ. DNA for the CDR3: TGCGCCAGCAGCTTAAGTAGCGGAAGCACAGATACGCAGTATTTT. Its protein is CASSLSSGSTDTQYF. The full variable domain, its missing parts supplied by reference TRBV5-1 and TRBJ2-3, is KAGVTQTPRYLIKTRGQQVTLSCSPISGHRSVSWYQQTPGQGLQFLFEYFSETQRNKGNFPGRFSGRQFSNSRSEMNVSTLELGDSALYLCASSLSSGSTDTQYFGPGTRLTVL.

This clone turned up a few times. V gene TRBV5-8 combines with J gene TRBJ2-1; D is unclear. Trimming cost V 4 bases and J 14 bases, with 13 bases left between them. This CDR3 contains 11 residues. Germline assignment: CDR1 SGHTS and CDR2 YDEGEE. The CDR3 protein is CASSARVSEFF. The CDR3 nucleotides read TGTGCCAGCAGCGCCCGGGTCTCGGAGTTCTTC.

This clone appeared a few times. The rearrangement joins TRBV28 to TRBJ2-3, with 8 nucleotides matching TRBD1. The junction had 18 bases not matched to a gene; V was cut back by 3 bases and J by 1 base. Germline V lookup: CDR1 MDHEN, CDR2 SYDVKM. The CDR3 covers 20 residues. The CDR3 DNA follows: TGTGCCAGCAGTTTGGTATCTCGGTTTCGCAGGGGGCTGGGCACAGATACGCAGTATTTT. Its protein product is CASSLVSRFRRGLGTDTQYF. The complete variable domain, with remaining parts taken from reference TRBV28 and TRBJ2-3, reads DVKVTQSSRYLVKRTGEKVFLECVQDMDHENMFWYRQDPGLGLRLIYFSYDVKMKEKGDIPEGYSVSREKKERFSLILESASTNQTSMYLCASSLVSRFRRGLGTDTQYFGPGTRLTVL.

The chain has TRBV7-6 and TRBJ2-1, with D possibly TRBD2 on 5 matching bases. This CDR3 is built from 13 residues. V was cut by 5 bases and J by 2 bases, with 7 bases left in between. CDR1 is SGHVS, CDR2 FNYEAQ, per germline. The CDR3 bases are TGTGCCAGCAGCGCCGGGACCTACAATGAGCAGTTCTTC. Translation gives CASSAGTYNEQFF.

This clone has a handful of counts. V and J are TRBV10-3 and TRBJ2-1, with 11 bases identical to TRBD2. CDR1 is ENHRY, CDR2 SYGVKD, per germline. V shed 11 bases, J shed 8 bases, and the junction held 11 bases outside the gene matches. This CDR3 has 14 residues. The CDR3 spells CAVSSGTSGDEQFF. CDR3 coding DNA: TGTGCCGTAAGCTCCGGGACTAGCGGTGATGAGCAGTTCTTC.

V is TRBV6-6 and J is TRBJ2-7; 8 bases fit TRBD1. Trimming took 10 bases from V and 2 from J; bases not matched to a gene: 7. Per germline, CDR1 MNHNY and CDR2 SVGAGI (reference sequence). The CDR3 is 13 amino acids. The chain's CDR3 is CATTGQEPYEQYF. The CDR3 DNA is TGTGCCACCACGGGACAGGAGCCCTACGAGCAGTACTTC.

J is TRBJ2-1 and V is TRBV6-1; 8 nucleotides line up with TRBD1. Germline V lookup: CDR1 MNHNS, CDR2 SASEGT. The ends lost 6 bases at V and 5 bases at J; junction bases unmatched: 6. This CDR3 has 14 amino acids. CDR3 nucleotide sequence: TGTGCCAGCAGCGGACAGGGTGGGGACAATGAGCAGTTCTTC. As protein: CASSGQGGDNEQFF.

Regarding this clone: Distinct nucleotide sequences in the sample also encode this CDR3. The genes are TRBV4-3 and TRBJ1-2; TRBD1 might be the D (6 bases). Looked up from germline, CDR1 is LGHNA and CDR2 is YSLEER. V was cut by 2 bases and J by 5 bases, with 24 bases left in between. There are 18 residues in the CDR3. This chain's CDR3 is CASSQLYSTGLGGYGYTF. Here the CDR3 DNA reads TGCGCCAGCAGCCAATTATACAGCACAGGGCTAGGGGGTTATGGCTACACCTTC.

This clone was detected once. CDR3 DNA sequence: TGTGCCAGCAGTGAAAGCGGGCTTCCTGGAAACACCATATATTTT. As protein: CASSESGLPGNTIYF. The chain recombines TRBV2 with TRBJ1-3, with D unclear. V lost 2 bases and J lost 2, with 10 bases in between. Germline CDR1 and CDR2: SNHLY and FYNNEI. This CDR3 contains 15 residues.

The chain carries TRBV7-2 and TRBJ2-1; the match to TRBD2 covers 8 bases. The trim removed 5 bases at V and 1 base at J, leaving 7 bases unmatched. Per the germline V gene, CDR1 is SGHTA and CDR2 is FQGNSA. This CDR3 region has 16 residues. The CDR3 DNA reads as TGTGCCAGCAGCCCACAGCGGGGGCTATCCTACAATGAGCAGTTCTTC. This gives the protein CASSPQRGLSYNEQFF.

The chain recombines TRBV14 with TRBJ2-1; 9 nucleotides align to TRBD2. Per the germline V gene, CDR1 is SGHDN and CDR2 is FVKESK. Unmatched junction bases numbered 10, after V lost 1 base and J lost 9 bases. The CDR3 covers 16 residues. The CDR3: CASSQGVIAGEVEQFF. DNA of the CDR3: TGTGCCAGCAGCCAAGGCGTAATAGCGGGAGAGGTTGAGCAGTTCTTC.

This sequence joins TRBV19 and TRBJ2-5; 9 positions match TRBD2. CDR1 is LNHDA and CDR2 is SQIVND in the germline V gene (reference sequence). V was pared by 3 bases and J by 2 bases, with 4 bases of the junction left unmatched. The CDR3 is 15 residues long. The CDR3 reads CASSIRRGGQETQYF. The CDR3 nucleotides read TGTGCCAGTAGTATCAGGCGGGGGGGACAAGAGACCCAGTACTTC.

V gene TRBV7-2 combines with J gene TRBJ2-2, with D perhaps TRBD2 (5 bases). Germline CDR1 reads SGHTA; CDR2 reads FQGNSA. The length of the CDR3 is 16 residues. With 7 bases removed from V and 7 bases from J, the gap between germline ends came to 22 bases. CDR3 protein: CASTWGRAESHGELFF. In DNA, the CDR3 is TGTGCCAGCACCTGGGGAAGAGCGGAATCGCACGGGGAGCTGTTTTTT.

The rearrangement links TRBV18 to TRBJ2-5, with a tentative D call TRBD1 (5 bases). The V end was cut by 0 bases, the J end by 2 bases, with 7 bases between. Germline values: CDR1 KGHSH, CDR2 LQKENI. CDR3 length: 14 amino acids. Here the CDR3 reads CASSPPGQQETQYF. In DNA form, the CDR3 reads TGTGCCAGCTCACCACCGGGGCAGCAAGAGACCCAGTACTTC.

A note on this clone: The junction differs from germline at one of its ends, possibly a read error. This sequence joins TRBV7-2 and TRBJ1-4, with D possibly TRBD1 on 6 matching bases. This CDR3 contains 12 residues. Germline V gives CDR1 SGHTA, CDR2 FQGNSA. The CDR3 is CASSSYSGQPIF. In DNA form, the CDR3 reads TGTGCCAGCAGCTCCTATTCCGGACAGCCCATTTTT.

This chain joins TRBV5-1 and TRBJ1-1; no definite D call. V was cut by 0 bases and J by 3 bases, with 12 bases left in between. Germline-derived CDR1 and CDR2 are SGHRS and YFSETQ. The CDR3 covers 15 residues. The CDR3 sequence is CASSLDNPRDTEAFF. CDR3 coding DNA: TGCGCCAGCAGCTTGGACAACCCGAGGGACACTGAAGCTTTCTTT.

This clone was counted a few times. The rearrangement links TRBV7-9 to TRBJ1-5, with D possibly matching TRBD1 (5 bases). Germline CDR1 reads SEHNR; CDR2 reads FQNEAQ (reference sequence). This CDR3 is 17 amino acids long. V lost 5 bases to trimming and J lost 5 bases, with 22 bases between them. For the CDR3, the DNA is TGTGCCAGCAGCCCCGGACAAAACTCATGGAGCGATCAGCCCCAGCATTTT. Its translation is CASSPGQNSWSDQPQHF.

The gene calls are TRBV5-5 and TRBJ2-3; 8 bases match TRBD1. J lost 4 bases, V lost 10 bases, and 14 bases had no gene match. Germline CDR1 and CDR2: SGHKS and YYEKEE (reference sequence). The CDR3 consists of 15 residues. The CDR3 DNA follows: TGTGCCTCTGCCTCCAGACAGGGGCTAGCAGATACGCAGTATTTT. Residues: CASASRQGLADTQYF.

The CDR3 DNA sequence: TGCGCCAGCAGCTTGACTACCGGGAAAGACGCAAATGAGCAGTTCTTC. Protein product: CASSLTTGKDANEQFF. The V gene is TRBV5-1, the J gene TRBJ2-1; tentative D call: TRBD2 (5 bases). This CDR3 comprises 16 residues. Per germline, CDR1 SGHRS and CDR2 YFSETQ. Trimming cost V 1 base and J 7 bases, with 18 bases left between them.

This chain connects TRBV28 to TRBJ2-2; D is perhaps TRBD1 (6 bases). The CDR3 is made up of 16 amino acids. Germline values: CDR1 MDHEN, CDR2 SYDVKM. Deletions cut 0 bases from V and 7 bases from J, with 15 bases between. This CDR3 is CASSLWGARENGELFF. For the CDR3, the DNA is TGTGCCAGCAGTTTATGGGGGGCCAGGGAGAACGGGGAGCTGTTTTTT.

This clone showed up just a few times. The chain employs TRBV4-3 and TRBJ2-5; TRBD2 agrees at 9 bases. The CDR3 has 17 amino acids. The V and J ends lost 0 bases and 7 bases, in that order; junction bases with no gene match: 12. CDR1 and CDR2 from the germline V gene are LGHNA and YSLEER. The CDR3 loop reads CASSQESVAGVIRTQYF. DNA for the CDR3: TGCGCCAGCAGCCAAGAAAGCGTAGCGGGGGTCATAAGGACCCAGTACTTC.